This T cell receptor (beta chain) came from a study of blood T cells in healthy people across ages. The use of a sample-barcoded 5' primer and a J-beta primer mix characterized a second PCR of about 7 to 12 cycles. TCRdb fed the 5' RACE reads into MiXCR, producing one record per CDR3 protein. Among about 1,600,000 distinct CDR3 sequences, about 40% were seen once, and the ten largest hold 7.9%. This clonotype occurred a few times. Its cognate antigen is unknown. Findings of the study overall: Among long-lived donors, naive CD4+ cells were more numerous and diversity higher than in aged donors. Across samples, TCR beta diversity tracked strongly with naive T cell percentage.

Germline V gives CDR1 MNHEY, CDR2 SVGEGT. The CDR3 totals 16 residues. V shed 2 bases and J shed 2 bases, with 15 bases lying between them. The chain has TRBV6-2 or TRBV6-3 and TRBJ2-5; D unclear. The sequence was collected from a woman younger than 30 in good health. Sequences were obtained from blood. CDR3 nucleotides: TGTGCCAGCAGTTACATCTTAGTTCCAGGACAAGAGACCCAGTACTTC. It is translated as CASSYILVPGQETQYF.